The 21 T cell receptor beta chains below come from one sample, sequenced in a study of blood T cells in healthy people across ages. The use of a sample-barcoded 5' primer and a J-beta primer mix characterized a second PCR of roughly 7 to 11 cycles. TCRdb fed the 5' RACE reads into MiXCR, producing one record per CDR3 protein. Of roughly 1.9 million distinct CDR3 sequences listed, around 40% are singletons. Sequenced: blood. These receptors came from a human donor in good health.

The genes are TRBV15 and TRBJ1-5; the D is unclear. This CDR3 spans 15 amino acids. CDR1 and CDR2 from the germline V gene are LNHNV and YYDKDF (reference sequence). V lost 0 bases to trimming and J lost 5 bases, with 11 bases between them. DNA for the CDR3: TGTGCCACCAGCAGAGAATCATGGAGATATCAGCCCCAGCATTTT. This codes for CATSRESWRYQPQHF.

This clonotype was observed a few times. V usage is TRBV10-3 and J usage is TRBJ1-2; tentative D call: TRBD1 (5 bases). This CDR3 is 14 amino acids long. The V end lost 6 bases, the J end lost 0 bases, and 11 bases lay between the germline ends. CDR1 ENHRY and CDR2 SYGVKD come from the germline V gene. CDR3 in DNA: TGTGCCATCAGGCGGGACCTTTCTAACTATGGCTACACCTTC. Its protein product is CAIRRDLSNYGYTF.

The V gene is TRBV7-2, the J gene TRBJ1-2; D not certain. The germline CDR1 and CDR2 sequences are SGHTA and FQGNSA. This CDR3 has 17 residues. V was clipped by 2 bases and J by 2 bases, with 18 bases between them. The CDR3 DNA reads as TGTGCCAGCAGCTTAAGAGCCCGACCAGACCTCAACTATGGCTACACCTTC. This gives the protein CASSLRARPDLNYGYTF.

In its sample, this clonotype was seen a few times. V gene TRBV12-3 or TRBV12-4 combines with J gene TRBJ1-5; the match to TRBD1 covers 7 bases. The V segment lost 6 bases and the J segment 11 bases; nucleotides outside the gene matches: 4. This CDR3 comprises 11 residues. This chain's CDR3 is CASSSGQSQHF. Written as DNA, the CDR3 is TGTGCCAGCAGCTCGGGACAGTCCCAGCATTTT.

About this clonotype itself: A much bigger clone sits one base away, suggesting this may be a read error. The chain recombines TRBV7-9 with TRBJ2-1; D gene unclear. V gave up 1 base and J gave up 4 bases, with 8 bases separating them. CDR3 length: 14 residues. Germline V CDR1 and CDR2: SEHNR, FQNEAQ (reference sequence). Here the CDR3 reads CASSLDPRYNEQFF. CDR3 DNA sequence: TGTGCCAGCAGCTTAGACCCCAGATACAATGAGCAGTTCTTC.

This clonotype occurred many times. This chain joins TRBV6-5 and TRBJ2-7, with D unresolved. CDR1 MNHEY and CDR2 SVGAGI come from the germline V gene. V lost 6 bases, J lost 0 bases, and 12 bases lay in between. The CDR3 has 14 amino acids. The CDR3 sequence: CASSLLESSYEQYF. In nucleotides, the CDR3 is TGTGCCAGCAGCCTCCTGGAATCCTCCTACGAGCAGTACTTC.

CDR3 amino acids: CASSPLGQGDTGELFF. In nucleotides, the CDR3 is TGTGCCAGCAGCCCGTTGGGACAGGGAGACACCGGGGAGCTGTTTTTT. This chain links TRBV7-9 with TRBJ2-2, with TRBD1 identical over 9 bases. The CDR3 extends over 16 amino acids. Germline CDR1 reads SEHNR; CDR2 reads FQNEAQ (reference sequence). The V gene end was trimmed by 5 bases and the J gene end by 3 bases; junction bases not matched to a gene: 7.

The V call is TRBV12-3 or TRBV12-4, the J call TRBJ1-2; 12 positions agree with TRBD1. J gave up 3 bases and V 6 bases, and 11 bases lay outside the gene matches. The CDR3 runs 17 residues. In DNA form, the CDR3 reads TGTGCCAGCAGCCTGGGACAGGGGGCGCCCGGAGACTATGGCTACACCTTC. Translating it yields CASSLGQGAPGDYGYTF.

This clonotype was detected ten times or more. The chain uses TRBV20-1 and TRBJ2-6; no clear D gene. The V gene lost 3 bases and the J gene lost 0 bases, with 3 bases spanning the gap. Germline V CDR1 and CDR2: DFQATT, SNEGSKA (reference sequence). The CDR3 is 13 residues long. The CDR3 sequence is CSASSSGANVLTF. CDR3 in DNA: TGCAGTGCTAGTAGCTCTGGGGCCAACGTCCTGACTTTC.

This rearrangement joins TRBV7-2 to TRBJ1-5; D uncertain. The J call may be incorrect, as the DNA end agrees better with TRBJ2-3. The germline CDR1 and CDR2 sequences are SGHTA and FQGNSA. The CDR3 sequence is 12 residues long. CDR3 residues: CASSFNNQPQYF. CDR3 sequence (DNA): TGTGCCAGCAGCTTCAACAATCAGCCCCAGTATTTT.

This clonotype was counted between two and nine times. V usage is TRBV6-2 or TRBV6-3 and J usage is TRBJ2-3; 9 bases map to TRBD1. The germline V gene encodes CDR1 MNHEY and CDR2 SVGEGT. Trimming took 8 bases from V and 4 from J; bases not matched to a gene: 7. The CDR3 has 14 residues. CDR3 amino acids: CASGPGQGSDTQYF. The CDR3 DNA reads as TGTGCCAGCGGACCGGGACAGGGCTCAGATACGCAGTATTTT.

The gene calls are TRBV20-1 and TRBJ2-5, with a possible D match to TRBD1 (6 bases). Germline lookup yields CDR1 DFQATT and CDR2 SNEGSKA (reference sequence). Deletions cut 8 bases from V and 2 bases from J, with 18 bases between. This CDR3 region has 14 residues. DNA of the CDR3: TGCAGTTTCATTTCGACAGGTTTACAAGAGACCCAGTACTTC. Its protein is CSFISTGLQETQYF.

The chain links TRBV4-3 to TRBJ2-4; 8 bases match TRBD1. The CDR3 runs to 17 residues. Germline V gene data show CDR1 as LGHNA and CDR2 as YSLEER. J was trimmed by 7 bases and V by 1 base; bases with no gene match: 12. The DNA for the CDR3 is TGCGCCAGCAGCCAAGGGAGTGTTCGGACAGGGACGAACATTCAGTACTTC. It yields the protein CASSQGSVRTGTNIQYF.

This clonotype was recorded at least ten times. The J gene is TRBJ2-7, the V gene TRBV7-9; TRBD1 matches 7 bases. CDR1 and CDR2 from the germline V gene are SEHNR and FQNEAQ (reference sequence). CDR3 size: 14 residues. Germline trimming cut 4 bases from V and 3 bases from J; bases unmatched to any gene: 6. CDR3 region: CASSSQGLFYEQYF. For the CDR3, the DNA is TGTGCCAGCAGCTCACAGGGGCTATTCTACGAGCAGTACTTC.

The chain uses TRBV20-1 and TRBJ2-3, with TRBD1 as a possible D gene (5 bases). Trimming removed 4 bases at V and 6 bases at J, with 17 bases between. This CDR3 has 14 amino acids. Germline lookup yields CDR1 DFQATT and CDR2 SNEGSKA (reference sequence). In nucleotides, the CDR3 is TGCAGTGCTAAGGACACGGCCTTATCCGATACGCAGTATTTT. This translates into CSAKDTALSDTQYF.

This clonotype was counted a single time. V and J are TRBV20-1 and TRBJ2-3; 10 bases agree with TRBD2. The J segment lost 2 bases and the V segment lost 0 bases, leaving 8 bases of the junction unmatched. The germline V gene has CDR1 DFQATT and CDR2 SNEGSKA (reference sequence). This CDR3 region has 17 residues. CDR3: CSARDPLAGANTDTQYF. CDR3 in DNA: TGCAGTGCTAGAGACCCTCTAGCGGGGGCTAACACAGATACGCAGTATTTT.

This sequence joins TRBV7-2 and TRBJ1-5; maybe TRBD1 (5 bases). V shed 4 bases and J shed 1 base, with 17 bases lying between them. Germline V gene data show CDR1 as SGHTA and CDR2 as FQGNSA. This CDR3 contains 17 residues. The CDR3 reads CASSWADSYSSNQPQHF. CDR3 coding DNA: TGTGCCAGCAGCTGGGCCGACAGTTATAGCAGCAATCAGCCCCAGCATTTT.

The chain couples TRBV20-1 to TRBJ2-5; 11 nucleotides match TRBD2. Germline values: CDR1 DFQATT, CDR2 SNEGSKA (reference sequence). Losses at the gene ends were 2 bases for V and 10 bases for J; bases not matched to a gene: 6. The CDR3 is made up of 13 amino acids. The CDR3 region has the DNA TGCAGTGCTAGATTTTCTAGCGGGGGGTACCAGTACTTC. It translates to CSARFSSGGYQYF.

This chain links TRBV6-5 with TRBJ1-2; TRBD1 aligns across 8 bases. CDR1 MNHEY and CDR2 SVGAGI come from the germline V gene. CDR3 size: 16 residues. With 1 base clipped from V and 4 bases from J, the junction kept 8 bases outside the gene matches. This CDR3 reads CASSYFSMGQAYGYTF. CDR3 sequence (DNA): TGTGCCAGCAGTTACTTCTCTATGGGACAGGCCTATGGCTACACCTTC.

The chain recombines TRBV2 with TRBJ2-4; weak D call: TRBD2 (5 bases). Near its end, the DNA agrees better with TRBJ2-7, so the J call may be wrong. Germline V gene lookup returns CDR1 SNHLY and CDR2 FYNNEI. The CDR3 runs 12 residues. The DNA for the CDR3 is TGTGCCACCGGGGAGACAAACTACGAGCAGTACTTC. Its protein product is CATGETNYEQYF.

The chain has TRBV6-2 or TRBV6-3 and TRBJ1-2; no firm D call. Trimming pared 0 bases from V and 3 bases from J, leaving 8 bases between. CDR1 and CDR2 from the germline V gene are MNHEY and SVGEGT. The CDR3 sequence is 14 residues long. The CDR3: CASSYSDPDYGYTF. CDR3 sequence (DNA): TGTGCCAGCAGTTACTCTGACCCGGACTATGGCTACACCTTC.